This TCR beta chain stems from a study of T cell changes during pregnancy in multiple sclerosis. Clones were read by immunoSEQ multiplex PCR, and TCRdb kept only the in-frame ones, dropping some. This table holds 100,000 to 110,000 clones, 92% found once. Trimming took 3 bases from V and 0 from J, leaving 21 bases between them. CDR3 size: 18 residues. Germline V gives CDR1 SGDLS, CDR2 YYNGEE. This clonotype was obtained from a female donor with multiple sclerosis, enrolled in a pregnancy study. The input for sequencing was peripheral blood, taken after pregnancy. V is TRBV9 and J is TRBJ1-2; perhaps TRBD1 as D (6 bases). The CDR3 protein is CASSATTGPLPANYGYTF. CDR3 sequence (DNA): TGTGCCAGCAGCGCCACGACAGGCCCTTTACCCGCTAACTATGGCTACACCTTC.